The 22 T cell receptor beta chains given below trace back to one sample, sequenced in a study of cytomegalovirus exposure and HLA in healthy donors. 13 Jbeta primers and 60 Vbeta primers were used for the PCR. The assay was immunoSEQ multiplex PCR, and TCRdb's table has in-frame clones only and misses some. The table lists about 120,000 clones, roughly 9% of them singletons. The sequenced material came from PBMCs. Receptor source: a man younger than 40 in good health and CMV-seronegative.

This clone was observed a few times. This rearrangement joins TRBV30 to TRBJ2-1, with 10 positions matching TRBD1. The CDR3 sequence is 17 residues long. The trim removed 2 bases at V and 10 bases at J, leaving 17 bases unmatched. CDR1 is GTSNPN and CDR2 is SVGIG in the germline V gene (reference sequence). CDR3 nucleotide sequence: TGTGCCTGGAGTCGGGACAGGGGAGGTACACACTTTCCGGAGCAGTTCTTC. This gives the protein CAWSRDRGGTHFPEQFF.

This clone was counted between two and nine times. This sequence joins TRBV6-1 and TRBJ1-2, with 9 nucleotides matching TRBD1. J gave up 7 bases and V 6 bases, and 6 bases lay outside the gene matches. The CDR3 runs 13 residues. Germline CDR1 reads MNHNS; CDR2 reads SASEGT. As DNA, the CDR3 is TGTGCCAGCAGGTGGACAGGGGCGGGTGGCTACACCTTC. Protein sequence: CASRWTGAGGYTF.

The J gene is TRBJ1-1, the V gene TRBV7-3; tentative D call: TRBD1 (6 bases). Per the germline V gene, CDR1 is SGHTA and CDR2 is FQGTGA. The CDR3 is made up of 14 amino acids. V was cut by 4 bases and J by 1 base, with 10 bases left in between. CDR3 nucleotide sequence: TGTGCCAGCAGCTCGGACAGCCAGAACACTGAAGCTTTCTTT. It codes for CASSSDSQNTEAFF.

This clone was counted a few times. The chain recombines TRBV2 with TRBJ2-1; D gene unclear. This CDR3 has 13 residues. Germline assignment: CDR1 SNHLY and CDR2 FYNNEI. With 6 bases removed from V and 9 bases from J, the gap between germline ends came to 15 bases. The CDR3 sequence is CASRQDSATEQFF. The CDR3 DNA sequence: TGTGCCAGCAGGCAGGATTCGGCGACTGAGCAGTTCTTC.

The rearrangement joins TRBV6-5 to TRBJ2-1; D is unresolved. The germline CDR1 and CDR2 sequences are MNHEY and SVGAGI. V lost 6 bases and J 4 bases, leaving 10 bases between the germline ends. There are 13 residues in the CDR3. For the CDR3, the DNA is TGTGCCAGCAGCCCCGAGGCATACAATGAGCAGTTCTTC. It encodes CASSPEAYNEQFF.

Remarks on this clone: Other nucleotide sequences in the sample specify the same CDR3. This chain uses TRBV4-1 with TRBJ2-7, with 9 bases fitting TRBD1. CDR1 and CDR2 (germline): MGHRA, YSYEKL. This CDR3 comprises 14 residues. V dropped 3 bases and J dropped 2; count of bases not matched to a gene: 2. The CDR3 spells CASSQGQGAYEQYF. The CDR3 nucleotides are TGCGCCAGCAGCCAGGGACAGGGCGCCTACGAGCAGTACTTC.

The sample holds a few counts of this clone. The CDR3 spells CASSGTGMNTEAFF. CDR3 coding DNA: TGTGCCAGTAGTGGGACAGGCATGAACACTGAAGCTTTCTTT. The J gene is TRBJ1-1, the V gene TRBV19, with 8 bases identical to TRBD1. CDR3 length equals 14 residues. The junction had 2 bases not matched to a gene; V was cut back by 5 bases and J by 0 bases. CDR1 and CDR2 from the germline V gene are LNHDA and SQIVND (reference sequence).

This clone was seen a few times. J is TRBJ2-3 and V is TRBV7-9, with 9 positions matching TRBD1. CDR3 size: 16 residues. The junction had 6 bases not matched to a gene; V was cut back by 1 base and J by 4 bases. Germline lookup yields CDR1 SEHNR and CDR2 FQNEAQ (reference sequence). CDR3 DNA: TGTGCCAGCAGCTTAGGGGACAGGGCAGAGGCAGATACGCAGTATTTT. Translating gives CASSLGDRAEADTQYF.

As for this clone: A read error may produce the germline difference seen at one junction end. The chain has TRBV7-7 and TRBJ2-7; possibly TRBD1 for D (6 bases). Germline V gene lookup returns CDR1 SSHAT and CDR2 FNYEAQ (reference sequence). CDR3 length: 15 amino acids. The CDR3, as DNA: TGTGCTAGCAGCTCCCGTTGGGGGCCGAGCTACGAGCAGTACTTC. It is translated as CASSSRWGPSYEQYF. The whole variable domain, filled in from reference TRBV7-7 and TRBJ2-7, reads GAGVSQSPRYKVTKRGQDVTLRCDPISSHATLYWYQQALGQGPEFLTYFNYEAQPDKSGLPSDRFSAERPEGSISTLTIQRTEQRDSAMYRCASSSRWGPSYEQYFGPGTRLTVT.

The genes are TRBV6-4 and TRBJ2-3, with 9 bases matching TRBD1. Germline CDR1 and CDR2: MRHNA and SNTAGT. J lost 2 bases, V lost 6 bases, and 6 bases had no gene match. This CDR3 has 15 amino acids. CDR3 amino acids: CASSATGGITDTQYF. In DNA form, the CDR3 reads TGTGCCAGCAGCGCGACAGGGGGAATCACAGATACGCAGTATTTT.

This clone was picked up a small number of times. The chain recombines TRBV29-1 with TRBJ2-3, with TRBD2 matching over 11 bases. Germline CDR1 SQVTM, CDR2 ANQGSEA. After removal of 2 bases from V and 5 bases from J, the junction contained 3 bases not matched to a gene. This CDR3 region has 14 residues. The DNA for the CDR3 is TGCAGCGTTGAACTAGCGGGAGGATTAGATACGCAGTATTTT. It encodes CSVELAGGLDTQYF.

V usage is TRBV19 and J usage is TRBJ1-2; 8 nucleotides line up with TRBD1. This CDR3 is built from 14 residues. Germline V gives CDR1 LNHDA, CDR2 SQIVND (reference sequence). J lost 5 bases, V lost 4 bases, and 6 bases had no gene match. The CDR3 loop is CASSTGTGPYGYTF. CDR3 DNA sequence: TGTGCCAGTAGTACCGGGACAGGCCCATATGGCTACACCTTC.

This clone was seen only a few times. CDR3 DNA sequence: TGTGCCAGCAGTTCCGACCGACAGGGGAGGACTGAAGCTTTCTTT. Protein sequence: CASSSDRQGRTEAFF. This sequence joins TRBV6-5 and TRBJ1-1; TRBD1 matches at 8 bases. CDR3 length: 15 residues. CDR1 and CDR2 from the germline V gene are MNHEY and SVGAGI. Losses at the gene ends were 4 bases for V and 5 bases for J; bases not matched to a gene: 9.

This clone was counted a few times. This rearrangement joins TRBV4-3 to TRBJ1-1; D is possibly TRBD1 (5 bases). The CDR3 length is 14 residues. The V gene lost 5 bases and the J gene lost 2 bases, with 12 bases spanning the gap. Germline CDR1 reads LGHNA; CDR2 reads YSLEER. CDR3 amino acids: CASSEWGLNTEAFF. The CDR3 bases are TGCGCCAGCAGCGAATGGGGCTTAAACACTGAAGCTTTCTTT.

This clone occurred a few times. This sequence joins TRBV19 and TRBJ1-3; a weak D match, TRBD1 (5 bases). Trimming cost V 7 bases and J 0 bases, with 13 bases left between them. The CDR3 is 15 residues long. Germline V gives CDR1 LNHDA, CDR2 SQIVND (reference sequence). DNA for the CDR3: TGTGCCAGTACCCCTAGGGGTGACTCTGGAAACACCATATATTTT. Translation gives CASTPRGDSGNTIYF.

This clone was counted a few times. The chain carries TRBV12-5 and TRBJ1-5; no definite D call. This CDR3 is built from 14 residues. V was cut by 1 base and J by 5 bases, with 9 bases left in between. Germline V CDR1 and CDR2: LGHNT, FRNRAP. The CDR3 nucleotides read TGTGCTAGTGGTTTGGGGCAGGCTGATCAGCCCCAGCATTTT. Translation gives CASGLGQADQPQHF. The full variable domain, with the rest looked up from reference TRBV12-5 and TRBJ1-5, is DARVTQTPRHKVTEMGQEVTMRCQPILGHNTVFWYRQTMMQGLELLAYFRNRAPLDDSGMPKDRFSAEMPDATLATLKIQPSEPRDSAVYFCASGLGQADQPQHFGDGTRLSIL.

Comment on this clone: Other DNA sequences in the sample encode the same CDR3. The rearrangement links TRBV5-1 to TRBJ2-3; D not resolved. Trimming removed 0 bases from V and 0 bases from J, with 5 bases in between. This CDR3 has 14 amino acids. Looked up from germline, CDR1 is SGHRS and CDR2 is YFSETQ. In DNA form, the CDR3 reads TGCGCCAGCAGCTTGGGCCAGAGCACAGATACGCAGTATTTT. Translation gives CASSLGQSTDTQYF.

This clone was seen more than once but under ten times. V is TRBV6-5 and J is TRBJ2-1, with 13 bases lining up with TRBD2. Trimming removed 5 bases from V and 9 bases from J; junction bases left unmatched: 7. Germline-derived CDR1 and CDR2 are MNHEY and SVGAGI. This CDR3 region has 15 residues. The DNA of the CDR3 is TGTGCCAGCAGTACGACTAGCGGGGGGACCCGTGAGCAGTTCTTC. Translating it yields CASSTTSGGTREQFF.

The sample holds a few counts of this clone. The genes are TRBV28 and TRBJ1-4, with D tentatively TRBD1 (5 bases). V was trimmed by 2 bases and J by 0 bases, leaving 10 bases between them. The CDR3 has 16 amino acids. Germline loops: CDR1 MDHEN, CDR2 SYDVKM. The CDR3 nucleotides are TGTGCCAGCAGTTTAAAGGGACTTGCAACTAATGAAAAACTGTTTTTT. Translating gives CASSLKGLATNEKLFF.

This clone was observed a handful of times. The chain has TRBV9 and TRBJ1-2; no definite D call. Germline assignment: CDR1 SGDLS and CDR2 YYNGEE. V was clipped by 3 bases and J by 3 bases, with 15 bases between them. The CDR3 runs 15 residues. The CDR3 sequence: CASSARVLADYGYTF. In nucleotides, the CDR3 is TGTGCCAGCAGCGCCCGGGTCTTAGCCGACTATGGCTACACCTTC.

The V gene is TRBV9, the J gene TRBJ1-2; 7 nucleotides match TRBD1. The J segment lost 6 bases and the V segment lost 3 bases, leaving 11 bases of the junction unmatched. The CDR3 has 15 amino acids. Per the germline V gene, CDR1 is SGDLS and CDR2 is YYNGEE. CDR3: CASSAHDRERDGYTF. The CDR3 DNA sequence: TGTGCCAGCAGCGCCCATGACAGGGAACGAGATGGCTACACCTTC.

The chain is built from TRBV4-1 and TRBJ2-2; D possibly corresponds to TRBD2 (6 bases). CDR3 size: 14 residues. The V gene's germline CDR1 is MGHRA and CDR2 YSYEKL. V was clipped by 2 bases and J by 5 bases, with 9 bases between them. Written as DNA, the CDR3 is TGCGCCAGCAGCCAATCACTAGCAACCGGGGAGCTGTTTTTT. Translated: CASSQSLATGELFF.